Listed below are T cell receptor beta chains from one sample, sequenced in a study of blood T cell repertoires in COVID-19. Data came from immunoSEQ multiplex PCR; TCRdb stores just in-frame clones and leaves some out. Among roughly 290,000 clones listed, about 88% were seen once. Sequenced material: peripheral blood. These receptors were obtained from a woman aged 55-70 years with acute or convalescent COVID-19. CDR3s include the opening cysteine and the closing phenylalanine or tryptophan. Fields, in order: D gene, clone size, V gene, J gene, CDR3 protein, CDR3 DNA. D genes are given only for firm matches. Where a row states a size, it is once, few, many or the class of an expanded clone; other rows omit it.

TRBD1,-,TRBV5-1,TRBJ2-7,CASSLEGQGASEQYF,TGCGCCAGCAGCTTGGAGGGACAGGGGGCAAGTGAGCAGTACTTC
TRBD2,-,TRBV28,TRBJ2-1,CASSSPGLANAEQFF,TGTGCCAGCAGTTCACCGGGACTAGCGAACGCTGAGCAGTTCTTC
TRBD2,-,TRBV28,TRBJ2-1,CASSPGTSGPRYNEQFF,TGTGCCAGCAGCCCCGGGACTAGCGGCCCAAGGTACAATGAGCAGTTCTTC
-,-,TRBV19,TRBJ1-5,CASSLQGRNQPQHF,TGTGCCAGTAGCCTACAGGGCCGAAATCAGCCCCAGCATTTT
-,-,TRBV4-1,TRBJ1-1,CASSQEMLGGNTEAFF,TGCGCCAGCAGCCAAGAAATGCTAGGAGGGAACACTGAAGCTTTCTTT
TRBD1,once,TRBV3-1/TRBV3-2,TRBJ1-2,CASSQGPGGDYGYTF,TGTGCCAGCAGCCAAGGGCCAGGGGGTGACTATGGCTACACCTTC
-,-,TRBV29-1,TRBJ2-1,CSVEDLASEQFF,TGCAGCGTTGAAGATTTAGCGAGTGAGCAGTTCTTC
TRBD2,-,TRBV7-8,TRBJ2-1,CASSPTSGSYEQFF,TGTGCCAGCAGCCCAACTAGCGGGAGTTATGAGCAGTTCTTC
TRBD2,-,TRBV9,TRBJ2-5,CASTAGGYGTQYF,TGTGCCAGCACGGCGGGGGGGTACGGGACCCAGTACTTC
-,-,TRBV15,TRBJ2-3,CATSRGQGPRTDTQYF,TGTGCCACCAGCAGAGGGCAGGGCCCCCGCACAGATACGCAGTATTTT
TRBD1,-,TRBV15,TRBJ1-2,CATSKQGEGGYTF,TGTGCCACCAGCAAACAGGGGGAAGGAGGCTACACCTTC
-,few,TRBV6-1,TRBJ1-4,CASSEARGGRRSEKLFF,TGTGCCAGCAGTGAAGCGCGGGGGGGCAGGCGATCCGAAAAACTGTTTTTT
TRBD1,-,TRBV29-1,TRBJ1-2,CSVEAGGGYGYTF,TGCAGCGTTGAGGCAGGGGGTGGTTATGGCTACACCTTC
TRBD1,-,TRBV6-9,TRBJ1-2,CASSPRDSNYGYTF,TGTGCCAGCAGTCCTCGGGACAGTAACTATGGCTACACCTTC
TRBD1,-,TRBV14,TRBJ1-1,CASSEEQGLMNTEAFF,TGTGCCAGCAGCGAGGAACAGGGGCTAATGAACACTGAAGCTTTCTTT
-,-,TRBV19,TRBJ1-5,CASSIDSQFSNQPQHF,TGTGCCAGTAGTATAGACAGTCAATTTAGCAATCAGCCCCAGCATTTT
TRBD2,-,TRBV10-3,TRBJ2-5,CAISDQSGLAQETQYF,TGTGCCATCAGCGACCAGAGTGGACTAGCACAAGAGACCCAGTACTTC
-,-,TRBV21-1,TRBJ1-4,CASSKGRDRGLIEKLFF,TGTGCCAGCAGCAAAGGGCGGGACAGGGGGCTAATTGAAAAACTGTTTTTT
-,-,TRBV28,TRBJ1-2,CASSLLGQGYTF,TGTGCCAGCAGTTTATTGGGGCAAGGCTACACCTTC
TRBD1,-,TRBV7-2,TRBJ2-1,CASSLQGVGVYNEQFF,TGTGCCAGCAGCCTACAGGGGGTCGGTGTCTACAATGAGCAGTTCTTC
TRBD2,-,TRBV9,TRBJ2-7,CASSVRGGTSVYEQYF,TGTGCCAGCAGCGTACGCGGCGGGACTAGCGTGTACGAGCAGTACTTC
-,-,TRBV5-1,TRBJ1-1,CASSFRGNTEAFF,TGCGCCAGCAGCTTTCGGGGGAACACTGAAGCTTTCTTT
-,once,TRBV4-1,TRBJ2-1,CASSQDAQLARNEQFF,TGCGCCAGCAGCCAAGATGCCCAGCTAGCGAGGAATGAGCAGTTCTTC
TRBD1,-,TRBV28,TRBJ2-5,CASSPGTGGPETQYF,TGTGCCAGCAGCCCAGGGACAGGGGGCCCAGAGACCCAGTACTTC
TRBD1,-,TRBV18,TRBJ1-6,CASSPNTGDSPLHF,TGTGCCAGCTCACCTAACACAGGGGATTCACCCCTCCACTTT
-,-,TRBV12-3/TRBV12-4,TRBJ2-7,CASSLAGGYEQYF,TGTGCCAGCAGTTTAGCAGGGGGTTACGAGCAGTACTTC
TRBD1,-,TRBV5-1,TRBJ1-1,CASSSGTDMNTEAFF,TGCGCCAGCAGCTCCGGGACAGATATGAACACTGAAGCTTTCTTT
-,-,TRBV28,TRBJ2-1,CASSPPTGPYNEQFF,TGTGCCAGCAGCCCACCGACAGGCCCTTACAATGAGCAGTTCTTC
-,-,TRBV7-3,TRBJ2-1,CASSLTPATGNEQFF,TGTGCCAGCAGCTTAACGCCGGCCACGGGGAATGAGCAGTTCTTC
TRBD1,-,TRBV18,TRBJ2-7,CASSRAPDRVNEQYF,TGTGCCAGCTCACGAGCCCCTGACAGGGTCAACGAGCAGTACTTC
TRBD1,-,TRBV15,TRBJ1-2,CATSGVTGGYGYTF,TGTGCCACCAGCGGGGTTACAGGGGGCTATGGCTACACCTTC
-,-,TRBV7-9,TRBJ2-3,CASESTDTQYF,TGTGCCAGCGAGAGCACAGATACGCAGTATTTT
TRBD1,-,TRBV12-5,TRBJ1-2,CASGLVLGTGTDYGYTF,TGTGCTAGTGGTTTGGTACTAGGGACAGGGACAGACTATGGCTACACCTTC
-,-,TRBV5-1,TRBJ2-7,CASRVGEGVRGQYF,TGCGCCAGCAGGGTGGGAGAAGGAGTTCGGGGGCAGTACTTC
-,-,TRBV19,TRBJ2-5,CASSMGFQETQYF,TGTGCCAGTAGTATGGGCTTCCAAGAGACCCAGTACTTC
-,-,TRBV7-2,TRBJ2-2,CASSLRSRTAKAGELFF,TGTGCCAGCAGCTTACGGTCCCGGACAGCCAAAGCCGGGGAGCTGTTTTTT
-,-,TRBV28,TRBJ2-7,CASSFYGGPAYEQYF,TGTGCCAGCAGTTTTTACGGGGGGCCCGCCTACGAGCAGTACTTC
-,-,TRBV10-3,TRBJ2-2,CASRQDTNTGELFF,TGTGCCTCCAGACAGGATACGAACACCGGGGAGCTGTTTTTT
-,-,TRBV11-3,TRBJ2-2,CASSLGPTGELFF,TGTGCCAGCAGCTTAGGCCCCACAGGGGAGCTGTTTTTT
-,-,TRBV19,TRBJ2-3,CASSDRTLTHTQYF,TGTGCCAGTAGTGACAGGACACTTACTCATACGCAGTATTTT
TRBD1,-,TRBV6-5,TRBJ1-5,CASRDDRGREPQHF,TGTGCCAGCAGGGATGACAGGGGGCGGGAGCCCCAGCATTTT
-,-,TRBV19,TRBJ2-5,CASSIDGSLETQYF,TGTGCCAGTAGTATAGATGGGAGCCTGGAGACCCAGTACTTC
TRBD1,-,TRBV14,TRBJ1-4,CASSYGRQGEEEKLFF,TGTGCCAGCAGTTACGGAAGACAGGGCGAGGAAGAAAAACTGTTTTTT
-,few,TRBV7-3,TRBJ2-3,CASSPGLGTDTQYF,TGTGCCAGCAGCCCGGGACTCGGCACAGATACGCAGTATTTT
TRBD2,-,TRBV9,TRBJ2-1,CASSLTTWVPGLAGGDNEQFF,TGTGCCAGCAGCCTCACAACGTGGGTTCCGGGACTAGCGGGAGGAGACAATGAGCAGTTCTTC
-,once,TRBV28,TRBJ1-4,CASRSGWPREKLFF,TGTGCCAGCAGGTCAGGGTGGCCGCGGGAAAAACTGTTTTTT
-,-,TRBV3-1/TRBV3-2,TRBJ1-1,CASRQQSGWDTEAFF,TGTGCCAGCAGGCAACAATCAGGGTGGGACACTGAAGCTTTCTTT
TRBD2,-,TRBV3-1/TRBV3-2,TRBJ2-1,CASSQGATSGPIGYNEQFF,TGTGCCAGCTCCCAAGGGGCGACTAGCGGGCCCATCGGGTACAATGAGCAGTTCTTC
TRBD1,-,TRBV19,TRBJ1-2,CASSGTGELVSGYGYTF,TGTGCCAGTAGCGGGACAGGGGAATTGGTCTCGGGCTATGGCTACACCTTC
TRBD1,-,TRBV19,TRBJ1-5,CASSLQGAMDNQPQHF,TGTGCCAGTAGTCTGCAGGGGGCGATGGACAATCAGCCCCAGCATTTT
-,-,TRBV9,TRBJ2-2,CASSVSGHRNTGELFF,TGTGCCAGCAGCGTATCGGGACATCGAAACACCGGGGAGCTGTTTTTT
-,-,TRBV28,TRBJ1-3,CASTGGPGNTIYF,TGTGCCAGCACCGGAGGGCCTGGAAACACCATATATTTT
TRBD1,-,TRBV5-4,TRBJ2-2,CASRQTGGHTGELFF,TGTGCCAGCAGACAAACAGGGGGCCACACCGGGGAGCTGTTTTTT
TRBD1,-,TRBV5-4,TRBJ2-7,CASSWDSGREQYF,TGTGCCAGCAGCTGGGACAGCGGTAGGGAGCAGTACTTC
TRBD1,-,TRBV28,TRBJ2-7,CASSNRDRTYEQYF,TGTGCCAGCAGCAACCGGGACAGGACCTACGAGCAGTACTTC
TRBD2,-,TRBV4-3,TRBJ2-1,CASSEAASGYYNEQFF,TGCGCCAGCAGCGAAGCGGCTAGCGGGTACTACAATGAGCAGTTCTTC
TRBD2,-,TRBV6-5,TRBJ2-2,CASSLGTSGELFF,TGTGCCAGCAGTCTCGGGACTAGCGGGGAGCTGTTTTTT
-,-,TRBV21-1,TRBJ2-2,CASSKEGAGWTGELFF,TGTGCCAGCAGCAAAGAGGGGGCAGGGTGGACCGGGGAGCTGTTTTTT
-,few,TRBV5-4,TRBJ2-1,CASSLVDNNEQFF,TGTGCCAGCAGCTTGGTCGACAACAATGAGCAGTTCTTC
-,-,TRBV5-4,TRBJ1-3,CASSSPGQFSGNTIYF,TGTGCCAGCAGCTCGCCTGGACAGTTCTCTGGAAACACCATATATTTT